The TCR beta chain under discussion was sequenced for a study of metastatic and nonmetastatic thyroid tumors. Looking at the study overall: Where malignant and benign thyroid patients were concerned, repertoires were compared across blood and tumor or nodule tissue. Points from the study as a whole: Significantly higher TCR beta diversity was reportedly seen in malignant thyroid tumors than benign nodules, in blood and tumor.

TCRdb re-processed the PCR reads through MiXCR. The sample contains about 43,000 clones, approximately 10% of which appear only once. The table lists this clone with a few counts. Its matching antigen is unknown. All patients reached thyroid surgery having received no treatment beforehand. The CDR3 length is 13 residues. Germline V gene data show CDR1 as SNHLY and CDR2 as FYNNEI. V lost 7 bases and J lost 1, with 11 bases in between. The rearrangement joins TRBV2 to TRBJ2-7, with D hard to call. This TCR was recovered from a female donor with papillary thyroid cancer or a benign thyroid nodule (not recorded which). Some clones in this sample may be carry-over from other donors' samples. What was sequenced was blood. This chain's CDR3 is CASNEKQSYEQYF. CDR3 nucleotides: TGTGCCAGCAACGAGAAGCAGTCCTACGAGCAGTACTTC.